What follows are 19 T cell receptor beta chains derived from one specimen sequenced in a study of CD8 T cells in ankylosing spondylitis. TCRdb passed the 5' RACE reads through MiXCR, listing each CDR3 protein once. Here the sample spans 150,000 to 200,000 distinct CDR3 sequences, over 10% being singletons. The sequenced sample was blood, either unsorted or a sorted T cell fraction (not recorded which). The origin of the receptors is a female donor with ankylosing spondylitis or in good health (not recorded which).

V usage is TRBV4-1 and J usage is TRBJ1-2; D perhaps matches TRBD1 (5 bases). Germline V gives CDR1 MGHRA, CDR2 YSYEKL. V lost 0 bases and J lost 4, with 21 bases in between. This CDR3 is 18 amino acids long. The CDR3 region is CASSQDFAGAGAIYGYTF. In nucleotides, the CDR3 is TGCGCCAGCAGCCAAGATTTCGCCGGGGCAGGAGCTATCTATGGCTACACCTTC.

This clonotype was seen ten or more times. The chain is built from TRBV20-1 and TRBJ2-3; a possible D gene is TRBD2 (5 bases). Germline CDR1 DFQATT, CDR2 SNEGSKA (reference sequence). V was clipped by 3 bases and J by 3 bases, with 16 bases between them. The CDR3 spans 15 residues. CDR3 amino acids: CSASTPPAVTDTQYF. The CDR3 DNA is TGCAGTGCTAGTACGCCCCCAGCGGTAACAGATACGCAGTATTTT.

This clonotype was seen at least ten times. The chain has TRBV29-1 and TRBJ2-3, with D perhaps TRBD1 or TRBD2 (5 bases each). V was trimmed by 6 bases and J by 6 bases, leaving 10 bases between them. The germline CDR1 and CDR2 sequences are SQVTM and ANQGSEA. This CDR3 is 11 amino acids long. The CDR3 nucleotides are TGCAGCGTCACGTGGGGGGATACGCAGTATTTT. This translates into CSVTWGDTQYF.

Worth noting for this clonotype: A read error may be the cause here, since a much bigger clone is one base away. The rearrangement joins TRBV20-1 to TRBJ2-5; 7 bases match TRBD2. This CDR3 contains 15 residues. Germline CDR1 DFQATT, CDR2 SNEGSKA (reference sequence). DNA for the CDR3: TGCAGTGCTAGTTTGCGTCTAGCGGATTCAGAGACCCAGTCCTTC. The encoded protein is CSASLRLADSETQSF.

This chain joins TRBV6-2 or TRBV6-3 and TRBJ2-1; TRBD2 matches 9 bases. Germline CDR1 reads MNHEY; CDR2 reads SVGEGT. V was pared by 6 bases and J by 3 bases, with 6 bases of the junction left unmatched. This CDR3 region has 15 residues. Here the CDR3 reads CASSPTSGYYNEQFF. In DNA, the CDR3 is TGTGCCAGCAGCCCGACTAGCGGCTACTACAATGAGCAGTTCTTC.

There are many counts of this clonotype. The chain carries TRBV4-3 and TRBJ2-1, with D possibly being TRBD1 (6 bases). Trimming took off 1 base at V and 0 bases at J, with 10 bases between the two ends. The CDR3 totals 16 residues. Germline CDR1 LGHNA, CDR2 YSLEER. CDR3 in DNA: TGCGCCAGCAGCCAAGGAACAGGGTTCTCCTACAATGAGCAGTTCTTC. Translating gives CASSQGTGFSYNEQFF.

In this sample, this clonotype turned up many times. The chain is built from TRBV29-1 and TRBJ2-1; 8 bases line up with TRBD2. This CDR3 contains 15 residues. Germline V CDR1 and CDR2: SQVTM, ANQGSEA. After removal of 8 bases from V and 14 bases from J, the junction contained 23 bases not matched to a gene. The CDR3 sequence is CSTEGGSGRGSQEFF. The CDR3 DNA reads as TGCAGCACTGAGGGGGGGAGCGGGAGAGGTTCGCAGGAGTTCTTC.

This clonotype was counted many times. The chain links TRBV10-3 to TRBJ1-5, with D perhaps TRBD1 (5 bases). The CDR3 loop spans 13 amino acids. Germline assignment: CDR1 ENHRY and CDR2 SYGVKD. V lost 6 bases, J lost 11 bases, and 17 bases lay in between. CDR3 DNA: TGTGCCATCAGGGGGGACGGCGCAGAGGCCCAGCATTTT. As protein: CAIRGDGAEAQHF.

The chain has TRBV20-1 and TRBJ2-3; D unclear. V gave up 5 bases and J gave up 4 bases, with 19 bases separating them. CDR3 length equals 15 residues. Germline CDR1 reads DFQATT; CDR2 reads SNEGSKA (reference sequence). CDR3 amino acids: CSASQDQHLPDTQYF. In DNA form, the CDR3 reads TGCAGTGCTTCCCAAGACCAACACCTGCCAGATACGCAGTATTTT.

In its sample, this clonotype was seen many times. V and J are TRBV3-1 and TRBJ2-1, with TRBD1 matching 7 bases. After removal of 4 bases from V and 0 bases from J, the junction contained 6 bases not matched to a gene. Looked up from germline, CDR1 is LGHDT and CDR2 is YNNKEL (reference sequence). The CDR3 runs to 16 residues. The CDR3: CASSPGGPSSYNEQFF. DNA for the CDR3: TGTGCCAGCAGCCCAGGGGGACCGAGCTCCTACAATGAGCAGTTCTTC.

This clonotype has more than one count but fewer than ten. The CDR3 region has the DNA TGTGCCAGCAGCCAGGGGCAGGGTAGAAACACCGGGGAGCTGTTTTTT. Its protein is CASSQGQGRNTGELFF. The rearrangement links TRBV3-1 to TRBJ2-2; a weak D match, TRBD1 (5 bases). V was cut by 3 bases and J by 2 bases, with 13 bases left in between. Germline lookup yields CDR1 LGHDT and CDR2 YNNKEL (reference sequence). This CDR3 is built from 16 residues.

The chain recombines TRBV20-1 with TRBJ2-1, with 7 bases aligning to TRBD2. With V trimmed by 6 bases and J by 7 bases, 12 bases remained unmatched. This CDR3 region has 14 residues. CDR1 and CDR2 from the germline V gene are DFQATT and SNEGSKA (reference sequence). This CDR3 is CSAQTSFPANEQFF. The DNA for the CDR3 is TGCAGTGCCCAGACTAGCTTTCCCGCTAATGAGCAGTTCTTC.

This clonotype was found many times. The chain is built from TRBV13 and TRBJ2-5; the D gene is possibly TRBD1 (6 bases). V was clipped by 5 bases and J by 5 bases, with 12 bases between them. The CDR3 covers 13 residues. Germline loops: CDR1 PRHDT, CDR2 FYEKMQ (reference sequence). CDR3 sequence: CASSQTGGETQYF. CDR3 in DNA: TGTGCCAGCAGCCAGACAGGCGGGGAGACCCAGTACTTC.

About this clonotype itself: A much larger clone lies one base from this, so it may be a read error. The V and J genes are TRBV7-2 and TRBJ1-5; D possibly corresponds to TRBD1 (5 bases). Germline-derived CDR1 and CDR2 are SGHTA and FQGNSA. This CDR3 comprises 15 residues. The CDR3 reads CANSLGGGSNQPQHF. Here the CDR3 DNA reads TGTGCCAACAGCTTAGGTGGGGGTAGCAATCAGCCCCAGCATTTT. Filled out from reference TRBV7-2 and TRBJ1-5, the complete variable domain reads GAGVSQSPSNKVTEKGKDVELRCDPISGHTALYWYRQSLGQGLEFLIYFQGNSAPDKSGLPSDRFSAERTGGSVSTLTIQRTQQEDSAVYLCANSLGGGSNQPQHFGDGTRLSIL.

This clonotype was counted ten times or more. The V gene is TRBV12-5, the J gene TRBJ1-2; possibly TRBD1 for D (5 bases). The CDR3 is 17 amino acids. The germline gives CDR1 LGHNT, CDR2 FRNRAP. Trimming pared 4 bases from V and 4 bases from J, leaving 22 bases between. Here the CDR3 reads CASGSQGEQQALYGYTF. In DNA, the CDR3 is TGTGCTAGTGGTTCCCAGGGTGAACAACAAGCACTCTATGGCTACACCTTC.

Points on this clonotype: A much larger clone differs from this one at a single base, so this may be a read error. The genes are TRBV29-1 and TRBJ1-1; perhaps TRBD1 as D (6 bases). The CDR3 spans 15 residues. Germline V gives CDR1 SQVTM, CDR2 ANQGSEA. Trimming removed 0 bases from V and 1 base from J, with 12 bases in between. As DNA, the CDR3 is TGCAGCGTTGAAGATTTCAGGGGCACGAACACTGAAGCTTTCTTT. It is translated as CSVEDFRGTNTEAFF.

The chain links TRBV28 to TRBJ2-7; possible D gene TRBD1, 6 bases. The germline CDR1 and CDR2 sequences are MDHEN and SYDVKM. Trimming pared 5 bases from V and 4 bases from J, leaving 18 bases between. The CDR3 sequence is 15 residues long. Here the CDR3 reads CASSVLYRDGYEQYF. Here the CDR3 DNA reads TGTGCCAGCAGTGTGCTATACAGGGACGGGTACGAGCAGTACTTC.

The chain links TRBV7-2 to TRBJ2-4; a weak D match, TRBD2 (6 bases). The germline CDR1 and CDR2 sequences are SGHTA and FQGNSA. The CDR3 runs to 13 residues. V lost 4 bases to trimming and J lost 15 bases, with 19 bases between them. This CDR3 reads CASSSGLIPDRYF. Written as DNA, the CDR3 is TGTGCCAGCAGCTCGGGACTGATTCCCGACCGGTACTTC. Based on the CDR3 plus reference TRBV7-2 and TRBJ2-4, the full variable domain is GAGVSQSPSNKVTEKGKDVELRCDPISGHTALYWYRQSLGQGLEFLIYFQGNSAPDKSGLPSDRFSAERTGGSVSTLTIQRTQQEDSAVYLCASSSGLIPDRYFGAGTRLSVL.

The CDR3 here is CASSLQFNQPQHF. In DNA form, the CDR3 reads TGTGCCAGCAGTTTGCAGTTCAATCAGCCCCAGCATTTT. This sequence joins TRBV27 and TRBJ1-5; D gene unclear. Germline V lookup: CDR1 MNHEY, CDR2 SMNVEV (reference sequence). This CDR3 is 13 amino acids long. Trimming cost V 3 bases and J 3 bases, with 6 bases left between them.